This T cell receptor beta chain comes out of a study of post-analysis software for immune sequencing data. Study-wide background: Progressive-relapsing, secondary progressive and relapsing-remitting multiple sclerosis were among the disease courses included.

Study conclusions and caveats: The five TRBV segments detected at higher frequency in patients than in controls included TRBV5-6, TRBV5-1 and TRBV20-1. The normalized Chao1 diversity of multiple sclerosis patients was significantly lower than that of controls. Analysis by F measure revealed that same-batch samples clustered strongly together.

Germline V gene lookup returns CDR1 MNHEY and CDR2 SVGAGI. This CDR3 spans 11 amino acids. Trimming removed 8 bases from V and 5 bases from J, with 9 bases in between. cDNA libraries for TCR beta contained unique molecular identifiers. Each batch of about 0.95 to 11 million T cells produced some 500,000 cDNA molecules. TCRdb reprocessed the PCR reads with MiXCR, giving one entry per CDR3 protein. The sample holds approximately 690,000 distinct CDR3 sequences, approximately 59% seen once. The sample holds a few counts of this clonotype. The antigen is unknown. Sequencing was carried out using blood. The sequence was collected from a girl aged 2 to 9 with multiple sclerosis. The chain couples TRBV6-5 to TRBJ2-5; possibly TRBD1 or TRBD2 for D (5 bases each). CDR3 bases: TGTGCCAGCGGGGGAGTGGAGACCCAGTACTTC. Encoded protein: CASGGVETQYF.